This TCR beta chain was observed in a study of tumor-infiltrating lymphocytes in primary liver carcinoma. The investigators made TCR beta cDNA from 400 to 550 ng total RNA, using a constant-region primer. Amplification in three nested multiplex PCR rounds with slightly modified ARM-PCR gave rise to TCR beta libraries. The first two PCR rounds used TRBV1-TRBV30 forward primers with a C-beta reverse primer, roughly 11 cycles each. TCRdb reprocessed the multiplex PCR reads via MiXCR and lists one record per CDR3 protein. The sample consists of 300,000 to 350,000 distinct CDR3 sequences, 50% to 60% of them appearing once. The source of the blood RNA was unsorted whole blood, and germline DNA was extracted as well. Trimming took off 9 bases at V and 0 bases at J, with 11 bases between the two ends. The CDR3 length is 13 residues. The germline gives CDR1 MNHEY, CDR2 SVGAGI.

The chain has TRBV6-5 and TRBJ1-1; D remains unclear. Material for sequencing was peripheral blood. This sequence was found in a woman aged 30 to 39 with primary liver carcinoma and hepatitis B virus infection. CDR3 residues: CARSPQMNTEAFF. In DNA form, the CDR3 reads TGTGCCAGAAGTCCCCAGATGAACACTGAAGCTTTCTTT.